A selection of T cell receptor beta chains follows, all from one sample in a study of cytomegalovirus exposure and HLA in healthy donors. The method was immunoSEQ multiplex PCR; TCRdb's version includes in-frame clones alone and lacks a portion of them. The sample gives 180,000 or so clones, 70% to 80% of which show up once; roughly 3% is in the top ten. The specimen sequenced was PBMCs. The receptors were sampled from a male donor in good health and CMV-seronegative. Each CDR3 is given with its conserved first and last residue. D genes are given only for firm matches. Size is omitted from some rows. Given values are once, few, many or a class for expanded clones.

>NA|TRBJ2-3|NA|TRBV10-3
TGTGCCATCAGTGAATTGCAGGGAAGGAGCACAGATACGCAGTATTTT
CAISELQGRSTDTQYF
>NA|TRBJ2-7|NA|TRBV30
TGTGCCTGGAGAAGGGGGATCCACGAGCAGTACTTC
CAWRRGIHEQYF
>once|TRBJ2-3|NA|TRBV10-1
TGCGCCAGCAGTGAGTCTAAAGATACGCAGTATTTT
CASSESKDTQYF
>NA|TRBJ2-2|NA|TRBV4-3
TGCGCCAGCAGCCAAGCGGTGGGAGGACACACCGGGGAGCTGTTTTTT
CASSQAVGGHTGELFF
>NA|TRBJ2-1|TRBD2|TRBV19
TGTGCCAGTAGTATAGGCGGGACTAGGGGGAGGGCTGAGCAGTTCTTC
CASSIGGTRGRAEQFF
>few|TRBJ2-3|TRBD1|TRBV6-5
TGTGCCAGCAGTTATTCGATACAGGGGGCGCGGAATACGCAGTATTTT
CASSYSIQGARNTQYF
>NA|TRBJ1-1|NA|TRBV7-9
TGTGCCAGCAGCTTAGGAGTCTTTATGAACACTGAAGCTTTCTTT
CASSLGVFMNTEAFF
>NA|TRBJ1-1|TRBD1|TRBV7-9
TGTGCCAGCAGCTTAGAACAGGGGAGAGACACTGAAGCTTTCTTT
CASSLEQGRDTEAFF
>once|TRBJ1-4|NA|TRBV9
TGTGCCAGCAGCGTAGGAGGCGCGGGGGGGCCGGAGGAAAAACTGTTTTTT
CASSVGGAGGPEEKLFF
>few|TRBJ1-1|NA|TRBV6-1
TGTGCCAGCAGTGAACCCCAAATACGGACTGAAGCTTTCTTT
CASSEPQIRTEAFF
>NA|TRBJ1-5|NA|TRBV28
TGTGCCAGCAGCCAAATGGAGGGAGGTCAGCCCCAGCATTTT
CASSQMEGGQPQHF
>NA|TRBJ1-6|NA|TRBV30
TGTGCCTGGAGTGCCGGTCACTATAATTCACCCCTCCACTTT
CAWSAGHYNSPLHF
>NA|TRBJ2-1|NA|TRBV29-1
TGCAGCGGCCGTAAGAGCGGGTACAATGAGCAGTTCTTC
CSGRKSGYNEQFF
>NA|TRBJ1-1|NA|TRBV28
TGTGCCAGCAGTCGGACGGGGAGGAACACTGAAGCTTTCTTT
CASSRTGRNTEAFF
>NA|TRBJ1-4|TRBD1|TRBV6-6
TGTGCCAGCAGTTACCTCGCCGGGACAGGGAATGAAAAACTGTTTTTT
CASSYLAGTGNEKLFF
>few|TRBJ2-1|TRBD1|TRBV6-5
TGTGCCAGCAGGGCAGGGGGCGCGGGATACAATGAGCAGTTCTTC
CASRAGGAGYNEQFF